The T cell receptor beta chain described here comes from a study of cytomegalovirus exposure and HLA in healthy donors. In this sample, this clone turned up a few times. Its cognate antigen is unknown. The CDR3 is 14 amino acids. V lost 4 bases, J lost 7 bases, and 16 bases lay in between. Looked up from germline, CDR1 is SNHLY and CDR2 is FYNNEI. With 60 Vbeta and 13 Jbeta primers, the PCR was carried out. Measured with immunoSEQ multiplex PCR; TCRdb has only the in-frame clones, and not every one. The data show about 82,000 clones, over 9.5% seen once. Study results and limitations: Among the sequence variants, a highly shared cluster was likely an artifact of sequencing. Clonal expansion was found to be greater in HLA-associated TCR beta chains than in equally common others in a later analysis. Fewer than 20,000 TCR beta sequences were associated with HLA alleles at 0.05 false discovery rate in a later analysis.

The sequence was collected from a man aged 55 to 69 in good health and CMV-seropositive. V usage is TRBV2 and J usage is TRBJ1-2; D possibly corresponds to TRBD1 (5 bases). The source material was PBMCs. CDR3 DNA: TGTGCCAGCAGTGTGCTTTCCGGGGGGGGTGGCTACACCTTC. It yields the protein CASSVLSGGGGYTF.